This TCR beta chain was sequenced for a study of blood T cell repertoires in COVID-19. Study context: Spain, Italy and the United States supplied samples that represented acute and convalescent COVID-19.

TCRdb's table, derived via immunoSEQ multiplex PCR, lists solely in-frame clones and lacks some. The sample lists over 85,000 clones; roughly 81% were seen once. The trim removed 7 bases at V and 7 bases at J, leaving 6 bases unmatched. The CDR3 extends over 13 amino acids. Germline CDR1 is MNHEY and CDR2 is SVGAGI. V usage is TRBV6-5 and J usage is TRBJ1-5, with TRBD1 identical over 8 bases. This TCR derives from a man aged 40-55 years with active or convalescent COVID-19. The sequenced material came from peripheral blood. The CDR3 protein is CASKTGGVQPQHF. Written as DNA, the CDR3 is TGTGCCAGCAAAACAGGGGGAGTCCAGCCCCAGCATTTT.